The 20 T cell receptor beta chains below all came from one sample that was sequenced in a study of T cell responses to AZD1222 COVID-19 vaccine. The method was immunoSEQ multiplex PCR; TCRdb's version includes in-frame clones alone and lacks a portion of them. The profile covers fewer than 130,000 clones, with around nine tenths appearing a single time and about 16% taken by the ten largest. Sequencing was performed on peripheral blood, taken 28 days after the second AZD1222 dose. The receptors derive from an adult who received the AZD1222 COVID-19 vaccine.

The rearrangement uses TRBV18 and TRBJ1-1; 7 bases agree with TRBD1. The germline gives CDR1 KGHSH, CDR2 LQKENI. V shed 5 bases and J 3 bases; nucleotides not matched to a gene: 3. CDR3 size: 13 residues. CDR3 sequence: CASSATGDTEAFF. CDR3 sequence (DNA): TGTGCCAGCTCAGCTACAGGGGACACTGAAGCTTTCTTT.

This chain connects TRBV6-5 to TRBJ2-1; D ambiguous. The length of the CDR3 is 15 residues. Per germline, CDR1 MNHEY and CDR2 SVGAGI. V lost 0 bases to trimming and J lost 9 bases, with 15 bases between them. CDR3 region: CASSYSYGQAAEQFF. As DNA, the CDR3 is TGTGCCAGCAGTTACTCTTACGGCCAGGCGGCTGAGCAGTTCTTC.

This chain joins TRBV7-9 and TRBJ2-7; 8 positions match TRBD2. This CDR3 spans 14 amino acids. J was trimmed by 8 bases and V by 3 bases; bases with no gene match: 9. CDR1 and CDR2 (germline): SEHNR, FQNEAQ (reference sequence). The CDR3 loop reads CASSFRREAWKQYF. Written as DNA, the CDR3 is TGTGCCAGCAGCTTCCGGCGGGAGGCTTGGAAGCAGTACTTC.

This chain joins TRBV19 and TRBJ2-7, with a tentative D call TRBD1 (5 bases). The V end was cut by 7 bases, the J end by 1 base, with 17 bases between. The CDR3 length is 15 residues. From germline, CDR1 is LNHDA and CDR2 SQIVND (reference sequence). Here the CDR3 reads CASKGIIAGSYEQYF. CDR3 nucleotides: TGTGCCAGTAAGGGGATTATCGCAGGATCCTACGAGCAGTACTTC.

The CDR3 loop is CASSLSPWGPTDTQYF. The CDR3 DNA reads TGTGCCAGCAGCTTATCCCCCTGGGGCCCCACAGATACGCAGTATTTT. This chain joins TRBV5-6 and TRBJ2-3; perhaps TRBD1 as D (5 bases). V gave up 2 bases and J gave up 2 bases, with 15 bases separating them. This CDR3 is 16 amino acids long. Germline values: CDR1 SGHDT, CDR2 YYEEEE.

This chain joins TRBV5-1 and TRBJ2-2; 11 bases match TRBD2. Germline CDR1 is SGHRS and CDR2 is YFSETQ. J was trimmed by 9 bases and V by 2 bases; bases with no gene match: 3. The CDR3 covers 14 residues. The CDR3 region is CASSFSGGARELFF. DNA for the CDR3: TGCGCCAGCAGCTTTAGCGGGGGGGCCCGGGAGCTGTTTTTT.

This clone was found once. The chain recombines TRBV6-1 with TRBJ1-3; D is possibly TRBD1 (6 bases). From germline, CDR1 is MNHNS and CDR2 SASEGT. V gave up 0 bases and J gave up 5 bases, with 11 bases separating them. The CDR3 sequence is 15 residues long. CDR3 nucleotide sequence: TGTGCCAGCAGTGAAGCAGGGGGACACCGAAACACCATATATTTT. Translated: CASSEAGGHRNTIYF.

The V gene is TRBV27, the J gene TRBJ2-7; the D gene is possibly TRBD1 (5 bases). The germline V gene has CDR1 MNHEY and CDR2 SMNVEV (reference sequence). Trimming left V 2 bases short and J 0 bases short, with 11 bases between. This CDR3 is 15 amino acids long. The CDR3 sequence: CASSLKGRSSYEQYF. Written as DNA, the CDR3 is TGTGCCAGCAGTTTAAAGGGGCGGAGCTCCTACGAGCAGTACTTC.

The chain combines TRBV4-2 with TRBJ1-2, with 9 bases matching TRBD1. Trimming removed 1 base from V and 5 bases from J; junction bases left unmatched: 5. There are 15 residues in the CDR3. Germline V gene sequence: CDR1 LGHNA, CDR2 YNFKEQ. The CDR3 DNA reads TGTGCCAGCAGCCAAGGGGACAGGGTAGGGTATGGCTACACCTTC. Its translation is CASSQGDRVGYGYTF.

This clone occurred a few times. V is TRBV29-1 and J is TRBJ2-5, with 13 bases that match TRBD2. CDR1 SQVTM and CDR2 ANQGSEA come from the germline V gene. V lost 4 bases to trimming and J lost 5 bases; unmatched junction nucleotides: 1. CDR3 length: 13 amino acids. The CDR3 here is CSVGLAGGETQYF. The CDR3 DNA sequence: TGCAGCGTTGGACTAGCGGGGGGCGAGACCCAGTACTTC. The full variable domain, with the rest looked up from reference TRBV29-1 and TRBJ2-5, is SAVISQKPSRDICQRGTSLTIQCQVDSQVTMMFWYRQQPGQSLTLIATANQGSEATYESGFVIDKFPISRPNLTFSTLTVSNMSPEDSSIYLCSVGLAGGETQYFGPGTRLLVL.

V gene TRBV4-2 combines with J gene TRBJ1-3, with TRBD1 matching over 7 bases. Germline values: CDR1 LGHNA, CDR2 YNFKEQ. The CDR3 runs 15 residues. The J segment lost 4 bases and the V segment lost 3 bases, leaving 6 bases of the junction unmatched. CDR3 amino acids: CASSQGRTGGNTIYF. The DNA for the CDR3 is TGTGCCAGCAGCCAGGGACGGACAGGCGGAAACACCATATATTTT.

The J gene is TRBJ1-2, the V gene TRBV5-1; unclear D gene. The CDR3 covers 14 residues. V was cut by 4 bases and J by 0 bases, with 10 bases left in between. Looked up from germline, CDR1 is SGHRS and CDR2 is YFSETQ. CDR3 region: CASSLTSTNYGYTF. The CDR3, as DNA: TGCGCCAGCAGCCTGACGTCAACTAACTATGGCTACACCTTC.

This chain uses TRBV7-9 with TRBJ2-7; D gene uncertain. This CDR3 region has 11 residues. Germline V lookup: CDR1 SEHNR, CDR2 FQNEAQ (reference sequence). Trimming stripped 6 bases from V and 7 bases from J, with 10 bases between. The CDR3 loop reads CASRSGPEQYF. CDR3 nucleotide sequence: TGTGCCAGCAGATCCGGCCCAGAGCAGTACTTC.

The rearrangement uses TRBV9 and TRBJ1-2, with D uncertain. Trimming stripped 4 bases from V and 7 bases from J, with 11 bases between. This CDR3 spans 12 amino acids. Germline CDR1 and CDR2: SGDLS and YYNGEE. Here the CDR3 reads CASSPSKGGYTF. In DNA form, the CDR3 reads TGTGCCAGCAGCCCCTCAAAAGGTGGCTACACCTTC.

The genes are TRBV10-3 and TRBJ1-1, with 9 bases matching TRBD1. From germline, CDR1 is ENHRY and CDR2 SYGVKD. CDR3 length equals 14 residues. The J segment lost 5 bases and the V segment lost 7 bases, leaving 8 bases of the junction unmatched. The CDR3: CAITLGQGRTEAFF. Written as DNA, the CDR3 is TGTGCCATCACCTTGGGACAGGGAAGGACTGAAGCTTTCTTT.

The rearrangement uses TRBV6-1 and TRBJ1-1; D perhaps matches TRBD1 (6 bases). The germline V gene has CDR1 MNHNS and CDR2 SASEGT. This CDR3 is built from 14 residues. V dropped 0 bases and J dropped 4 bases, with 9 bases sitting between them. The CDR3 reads CASSEAQGFTEAFF. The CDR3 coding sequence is TGTGCCAGCAGTGAAGCGCAGGGGTTCACTGAAGCTTTCTTT.

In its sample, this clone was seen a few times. The CDR3 sequence is CASSLAQGQGRTEAFF. CDR3 bases: TGTGCCAGCAGCTTAGCGCAGGGACAGGGGAGGACTGAAGCTTTCTTT. This chain links TRBV7-6 with TRBJ1-1, with 10 nucleotides matching TRBD1. This CDR3 contains 16 residues. Germline trimming cut 0 bases from V and 5 bases from J; bases unmatched to any gene: 6. Germline lookup yields CDR1 SGHVS and CDR2 FNYEAQ. The entire variable domain, with the rest obtained from reference TRBV7-6 and TRBJ1-1, is as follows: GAGVSQSPRYKVTKRGQDVALRCDPISGHVSLYWYRQALGQGPEFLTYFNYEAQQDKSGLPNDRFSAERPEGSISTLTIQRTEQRDSAMYRCASSLAQGQGRTEAFFGQGTRLTVV.

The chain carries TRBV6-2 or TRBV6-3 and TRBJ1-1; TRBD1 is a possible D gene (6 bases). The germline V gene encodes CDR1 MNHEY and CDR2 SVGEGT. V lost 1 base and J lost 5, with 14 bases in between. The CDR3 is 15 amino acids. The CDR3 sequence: CASSYLQGIWTEAFF. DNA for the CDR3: TGTGCCAGCAGTTACTTACAGGGAATTTGGACTGAAGCTTTCTTT.

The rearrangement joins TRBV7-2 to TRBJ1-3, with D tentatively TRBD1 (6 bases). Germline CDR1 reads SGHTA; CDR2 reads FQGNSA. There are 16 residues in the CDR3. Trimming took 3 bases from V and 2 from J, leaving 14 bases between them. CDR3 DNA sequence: TGTGCCAGCAGCTTGGACGGGACACTAGCTGGAAACACCATATATTTT. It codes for CASSLDGTLAGNTIYF.

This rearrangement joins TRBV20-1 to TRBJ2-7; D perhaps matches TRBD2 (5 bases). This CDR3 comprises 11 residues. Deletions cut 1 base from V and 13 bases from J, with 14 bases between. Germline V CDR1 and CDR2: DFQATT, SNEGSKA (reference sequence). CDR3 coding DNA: TGCAGTGCTAGAGTCTTCGAGGGTTACTACTTC. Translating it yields CSARVFEGYYF.